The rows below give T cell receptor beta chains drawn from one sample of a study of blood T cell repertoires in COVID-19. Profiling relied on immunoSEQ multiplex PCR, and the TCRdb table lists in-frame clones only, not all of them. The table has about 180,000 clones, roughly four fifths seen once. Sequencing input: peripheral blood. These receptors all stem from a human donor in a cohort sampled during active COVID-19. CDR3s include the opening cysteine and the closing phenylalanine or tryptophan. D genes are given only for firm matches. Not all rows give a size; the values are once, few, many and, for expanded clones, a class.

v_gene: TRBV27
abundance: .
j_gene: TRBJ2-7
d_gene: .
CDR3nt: TGTGCCAGCAGTTTATCGAACAGCTACGAGCAGTACTTC
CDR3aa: CASSLSNSYEQYF

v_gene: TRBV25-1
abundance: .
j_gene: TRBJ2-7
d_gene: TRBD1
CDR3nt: TGTGCCAGCAGTGAAGAGGGACAGGGGTCGGGTAGGCAGTACTTC
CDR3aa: CASSEEGQGSGRQYF

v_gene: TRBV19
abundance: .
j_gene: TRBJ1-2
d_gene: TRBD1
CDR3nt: TGTGCCAGTAGTATGGGGACAGGGGGAGGCTACACCTTC
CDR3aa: CASSMGTGGGYTF

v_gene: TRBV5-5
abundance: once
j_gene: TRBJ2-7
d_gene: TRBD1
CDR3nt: TGTGCCAGCAGCTTGGGCCCAGGGGGCATGTACGAGCAGTACTTC
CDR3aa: CASSLGPGGMYEQYF

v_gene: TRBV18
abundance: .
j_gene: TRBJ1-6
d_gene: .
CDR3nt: TGTGCCAGCTCACGATCCGGGGAGGGCGGTAATTCACCCCTCCACTTT
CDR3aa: CASSRSGEGGNSPLHF

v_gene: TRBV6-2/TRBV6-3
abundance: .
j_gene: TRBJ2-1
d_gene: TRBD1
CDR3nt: TGTGCCAGCAGTGGCCGACAGGGCTATGAGCAGTTCTTC
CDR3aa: CASSGRQGYEQFF

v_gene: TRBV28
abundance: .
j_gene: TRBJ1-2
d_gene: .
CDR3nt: TGTGCCAGCGTTTTCTCAGAGGGCGAAGCTAACTATGGCTACACCTTC
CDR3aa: CASVFSEGEANYGYTF

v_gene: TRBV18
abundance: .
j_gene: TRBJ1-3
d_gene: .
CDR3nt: TGTGCCAGCTCACCACGGGCAGATCAATCTGGAAACACCATATATTTT
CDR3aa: CASSPRADQSGNTIYF

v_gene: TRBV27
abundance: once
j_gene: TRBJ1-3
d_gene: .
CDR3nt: TGTGCCAGCAGTTTCTTTCCACCGGGACAAAATCTAGGAGTCTCTGGAAACACCATATATTTT
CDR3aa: CASSFFPPGQNLGVSGNTIYF

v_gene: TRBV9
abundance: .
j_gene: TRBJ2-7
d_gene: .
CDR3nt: TGTGCCAGCAGCGTAGGGCAGCGGGTACCCTACGAGCAGTACTTC
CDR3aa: CASSVGQRVPYEQYF

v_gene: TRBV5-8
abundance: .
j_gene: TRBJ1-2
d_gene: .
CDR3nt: TGTGCCAGCAGCCAGGGTGGAGCTAACTATGGCTACACCTTC
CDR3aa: CASSQGGANYGYTF

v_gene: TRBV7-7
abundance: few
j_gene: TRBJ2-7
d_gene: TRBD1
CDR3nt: TGTGCTAGCAGCCCAGCAATAGGACAGGGTGGGTACGAGCAGTACTTC
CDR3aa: CASSPAIGQGGYEQYF

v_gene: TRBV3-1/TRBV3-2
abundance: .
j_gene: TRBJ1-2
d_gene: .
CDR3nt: TGTGCCAGCAGCCAAGAACATTCCAACTATGGCTACACCTTC
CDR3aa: CASSQEHSNYGYTF

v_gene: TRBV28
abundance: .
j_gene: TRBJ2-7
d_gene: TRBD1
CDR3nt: TGTGCCAGCAGAGCCTCGGACAGGGGTTACGAGCAGTACTTC
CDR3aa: CASRASDRGYEQYF

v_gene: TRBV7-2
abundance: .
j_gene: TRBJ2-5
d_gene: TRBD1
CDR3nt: TGTGCCAGCAGCGGGGGTCTACAGGGGGGAGAGACCCAGTACTTC
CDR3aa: CASSGGLQGGETQYF

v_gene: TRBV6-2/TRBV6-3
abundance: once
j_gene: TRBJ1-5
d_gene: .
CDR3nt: TGTGCCAGCAGTTACCGGGGGGGAAGCAATCAGCCCCAGCATTTT
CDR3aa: CASSYRGGSNQPQHF

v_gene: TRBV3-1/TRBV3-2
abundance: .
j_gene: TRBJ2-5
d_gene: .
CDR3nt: TGTGCCAGCAGCCAAAGCGAGACCCAGTACTTC
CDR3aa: CASSQSETQYF

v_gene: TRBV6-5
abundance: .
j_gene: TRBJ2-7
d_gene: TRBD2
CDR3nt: TGTGCCAGCAGTTACAGGACTAGCGGGAAGACCTACGAGCAGTACTTC
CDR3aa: CASSYRTSGKTYEQYF

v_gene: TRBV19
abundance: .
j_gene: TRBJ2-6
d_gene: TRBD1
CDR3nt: TGTGCCAGTAGTATAGGTCGACAGGGGGCGGGCGCTGGGGCCAACGTCCTGACTTTC
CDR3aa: CASSIGRQGAGAGANVLTF

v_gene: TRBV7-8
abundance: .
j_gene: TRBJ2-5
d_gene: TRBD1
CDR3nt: TGTGCCAGCAGCTTACGACAGGGACCAAGTGAGACCCAGTACTTC
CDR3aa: CASSLRQGPSETQYF

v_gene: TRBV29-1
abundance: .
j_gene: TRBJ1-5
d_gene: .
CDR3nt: TGCAGCGCCACCATCAGGGGTCAGCCCCAGCATTTT
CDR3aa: CSATIRGQPQHF

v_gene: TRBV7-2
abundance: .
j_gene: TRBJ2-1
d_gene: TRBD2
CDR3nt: TGTGCCAGCAGCCAAACTAGCGCTTTCTACAATGAGCAGTTCTTC
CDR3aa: CASSQTSAFYNEQFF

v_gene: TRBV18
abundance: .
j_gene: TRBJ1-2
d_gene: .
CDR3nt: TGTGCCAGCTCACCACGGAGTTCGGACTATGGCTACACCTTC
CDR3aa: CASSPRSSDYGYTF

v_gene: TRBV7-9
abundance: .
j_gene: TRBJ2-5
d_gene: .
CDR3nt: TGTGCCAGCAGCTTTCGGTCCGCCCAAGAGACCCAGTACTTC
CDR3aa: CASSFRSAQETQYF

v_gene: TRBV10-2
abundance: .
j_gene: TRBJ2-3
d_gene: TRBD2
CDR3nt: TGCGCCAGCCTTTTGACTAGCGGGGGAGATACGCAGTATTTT
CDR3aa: CASLLTSGGDTQYF

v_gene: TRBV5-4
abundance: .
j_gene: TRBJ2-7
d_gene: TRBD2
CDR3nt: TGTGCCAGCAGCTTGCCTCTAGCGGGGACCTACGAGCAGTACTTC
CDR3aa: CASSLPLAGTYEQYF

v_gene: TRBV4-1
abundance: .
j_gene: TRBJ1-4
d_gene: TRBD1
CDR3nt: TGCGCCAGCAGCCAAGGCACACTCAGGGGGCTTAATGAAAAACTGTTTTTT
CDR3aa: CASSQGTLRGLNEKLFF

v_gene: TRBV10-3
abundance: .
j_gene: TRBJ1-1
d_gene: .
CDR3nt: TGTGCCATTCGGACAAATACTATAAACACTGAAGCTTTCTTT
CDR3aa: CAIRTNTINTEAFF

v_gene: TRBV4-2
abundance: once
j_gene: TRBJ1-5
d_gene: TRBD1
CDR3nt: TGTGCCAGCAGCCAAGAGGACAGGGGTGATCAGCCCCAGCATTTT
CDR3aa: CASSQEDRGDQPQHF

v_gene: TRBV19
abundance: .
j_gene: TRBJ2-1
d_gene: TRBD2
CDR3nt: TGTGCCAGTAAGGGCGGGGGGTCCCTCGGGGAGCAGTTCTTC
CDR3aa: CASKGGGSLGEQFF

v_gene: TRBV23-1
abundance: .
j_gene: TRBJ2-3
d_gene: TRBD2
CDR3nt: TGCGCCAGCAGTCAATGTCGTCCTCGTGGGACTAGCGGGAGGAGGGCGGGCACGGGTACGCAGTATTTT
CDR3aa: CASSQCRPRGTSGRRAGTGTQYF

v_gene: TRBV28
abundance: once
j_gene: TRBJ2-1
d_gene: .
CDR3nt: TGTGCCAGCAGCGTGGGGCAATACAATGAGCAGTTCTTC
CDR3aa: CASSVGQYNEQFF

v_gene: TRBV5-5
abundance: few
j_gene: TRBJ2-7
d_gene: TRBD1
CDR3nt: TGTGCCAGCAGCTTGGAAAACAAGGGGGCAGACGAGCAGTACTTC
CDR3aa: CASSLENKGADEQYF